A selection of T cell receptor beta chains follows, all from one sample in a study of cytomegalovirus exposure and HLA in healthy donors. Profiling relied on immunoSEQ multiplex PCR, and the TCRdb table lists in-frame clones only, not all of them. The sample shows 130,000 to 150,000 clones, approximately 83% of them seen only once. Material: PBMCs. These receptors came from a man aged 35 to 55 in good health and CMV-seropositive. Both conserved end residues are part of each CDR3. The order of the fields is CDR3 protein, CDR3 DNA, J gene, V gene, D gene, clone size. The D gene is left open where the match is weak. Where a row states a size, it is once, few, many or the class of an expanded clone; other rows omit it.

CDR3: CASSLGGAVPYEQYF; DNA: TGTGCCAGCAGCTTAGGCGGGGCCGTTCCCTACGAGCAGTACTTC; J: TRBJ2-7; V: TRBV11-3; D: NA; size: NA
CDR3: CASSPDRFVTQHF; DNA: TGTGCCAGCTCACCAGACAGGTTCGTGACCCAGCATTTT; J: TRBJ1-5; V: TRBV18; D: NA; size: once
CDR3: CASSLELLSHEQYF; DNA: TGCGCCAGCAGCTTGGAACTACTTTCCCACGAGCAGTACTTC; J: TRBJ2-7; V: TRBV5-1; D: NA; size: NA
CDR3: CASSQAYRGLNTEAFF; DNA: TGCGCCAGCAGCCAAGCGTACAGGGGCCTGAACACTGAAGCTTTCTTT; J: TRBJ1-1; V: TRBV4-3; D: TRBD1; size: NA
CDR3: CSVERTDTDTQYF; DNA: TGCAGCGTTGAAAGGACAGACACAGATACGCAGTATTTT; J: TRBJ2-3; V: TRBV29-1; D: NA; size: NA
CDR3: CSSSPLGPFGGGQETQYF; DNA: TGTTCCAGCAGCCCCTTGGGTCCATTCGGGGGGGGTCAAGAGACCCAGTACTTC; J: TRBJ2-5; V: TRBV7-9; D: TRBD2; size: NA
CDR3: CASSLGAGNQPQHF; DNA: TGTGCCAGCAGCTTGGGGGCCGGAAATCAGCCCCAGCATTTT; J: TRBJ1-5; V: TRBV5-5; D: NA; size: NA
CDR3: CASSLHSEQFF; DNA: TGTGCCAGCAGCTTGCATAGTGAGCAGTTCTTC; J: TRBJ2-1; V: TRBV5-6; D: NA; size: NA
CDR3: CASSADPGLGVPLAQYF; DNA: TGTGCCAGCAGTGCGGACCCGGGACTAGGAGTCCCGTTGGCCCAGTACTTC; J: TRBJ2-5; V: TRBV2; D: TRBD2; size: NA
CDR3: CASSYDKKLSGYNEQFF; DNA: TGTGCCAGCAGCTACGACAAGAAGTTATCCGGATACAATGAGCAGTTCTTC; J: TRBJ2-1; V: TRBV7-9; D: NA; size: NA
CDR3: CASYNTEAFF; DNA: TGTGCCAGCTATAACACTGAAGCTTTCTTT; J: TRBJ1-1; V: TRBV25-1; D: NA; size: NA
CDR3: CAISDSQGAEAFF; DNA: TGTGCCATCAGCGACAGCCAAGGGGCTGAAGCTTTCTTT; J: TRBJ1-1; V: TRBV10-3; D: NA; size: few
CDR3: CASSPRWGENTEAFF; DNA: TGTGCCAGCTCACCACGGTGGGGGGAGAACACTGAAGCTTTCTTT; J: TRBJ1-1; V: TRBV18; D: NA; size: once
CDR3: CASSLSRTQSSYF; DNA: TGTGCCAGCAGTCTAAGCCGGACTCAAAGTTCGTACTTC; J: TRBJ2-7; V: TRBV27; D: NA; size: NA
CDR3: CAISDQEANQPQHF; DNA: TGTGCCATCAGCGACCAAGAGGCAAATCAGCCCCAGCATTTT; J: TRBJ1-5; V: TRBV10-3; D: NA; size: NA
CDR3: CASTAAGYNEQFF; DNA: TGCGCCAGCACTGCAGCAGGGTACAATGAGCAGTTCTTC; J: TRBJ2-1; V: TRBV5-1; D: NA; size: NA
CDR3: CASSTDSRGPQHF; DNA: TGTGCCAGCAGCACGGACAGCCGGGGGCCCCAGCATTTT; J: TRBJ1-5; V: TRBV7-2; D: NA; size: NA
CDR3: CASRTSGSSYEQYF; DNA: TGTGCCAGCCGGACTAGCGGGAGCTCCTACGAGCAGTACTTC; J: TRBJ2-7; V: TRBV13; D: TRBD2; size: NA
CDR3: CASSFDTSGRNEQFF; DNA: TGTGCCAGCAGCTTCGATACTAGCGGGAGGAATGAGCAGTTCTTC; J: TRBJ2-1; V: TRBV7-9; D: TRBD2; size: NA
CDR3: CASSFGAGLFPEQYF; DNA: TGTGCCAGCAGTTTTGGCGCCGGACTCTTCCCCGAGCAGTACTTC; J: TRBJ2-7; V: TRBV28; D: NA; size: NA
CDR3: CASRGRNTEAFF; DNA: TGTGCCAGCAGGGGCAGGAACACTGAAGCTTTCTTT; J: TRBJ1-1; V: TRBV6-5; D: NA; size: NA
CDR3: CASSLDRVVSHEQYF; DNA: TGTGCCAGCAGCCTCGACAGGGTAGTTTCCCACGAGCAGTACTTC; J: TRBJ2-7; V: TRBV11-1; D: TRBD1; size: NA
CDR3: CASSPQGGNGYTF; DNA: TGTGCCAGCAGCCCACAGGGGGGGAATGGCTACACCTTC; J: TRBJ1-2; V: TRBV7-2; D: TRBD1; size: NA
CDR3: CASSSGQTTGELFF; DNA: TGCGCCAGCAGCTCCGGACAGACCACCGGGGAGCTGTTTTTT; J: TRBJ2-2; V: TRBV5-1; D: NA; size: NA
CDR3: CASSWTGTDYEQYF; DNA: TGCGCCAGCAGCTGGACCGGGACAGACTACGAGCAGTACTTC; J: TRBJ2-7; V: TRBV5-1; D: TRBD1; size: NA
CDR3: CASSLAVAGRGANEQFF; DNA: TGTGCCAGCAGCTTAGCAGTAGCGGGGAGGGGGGCCAATGAGCAGTTCTTC; J: TRBJ2-1; V: TRBV7-2; D: TRBD2; size: NA
CDR3: CASSTTRGGEQYF; DNA: TGTGCCAGCAGTACAACGCGCGGGGGCGAGCAGTACTTC; J: TRBJ2-7; V: TRBV7-8; D: TRBD2; size: NA
CDR3: CASSSGTSGIPRGTDTQYF; DNA: TGTGCCAGCAGCTCCGGGACTAGCGGGATACCCCGGGGGACAGATACGCAGTATTTT; J: TRBJ2-3; V: TRBV5-8; D: TRBD2; size: NA
CDR3: CASSSPRTGAYNEQFF; DNA: TGTGCCAGCAGTTCCCCGAGGACAGGGGCCTACAATGAGCAGTTCTTC; J: TRBJ2-1; V: TRBV7-9; D: TRBD1; size: NA
CDR3: CASSLSGNSPLHF; DNA: TGTGCCAGCAGCTTGAGCGGGAATTCACCCCTCCACTTT; J: TRBJ1-6; V: TRBV5-6; D: NA; size: NA
CDR3: CASTEGGGPSTDTQYF; DNA: TGTGCCAGCACAGAGGGCGGAGGGCCTAGCACAGATACGCAGTATTTT; J: TRBJ2-3; V: TRBV7-9; D: NA; size: NA
CDR3: CSVSYRGDPRYGYTF; DNA: TGCAGCGTTTCTTATCGGGGGGATCCCCGCTATGGCTACACCTTC; J: TRBJ1-2; V: TRBV29-1; D: NA; size: NA
CDR3: CASSILGLLIEQFF; DNA: TGTGCCAGCAGTATCCTCGGACTTCTCATCGAGCAGTTCTTC; J: TRBJ2-1; V: TRBV2; D: NA; size: NA
CDR3: CASSLTDLNTEAFF; DNA: TGTGCCAGCAGTTTGACAGACCTGAACACTGAAGCTTTCTTT; J: TRBJ1-1; V: TRBV27; D: NA; size: NA
CDR3: CASRRQGAPSGYTF; DNA: TGTGCCAGCAGGAGACAGGGGGCCCCCTCTGGCTACACCTTC; J: TRBJ1-2; V: TRBV6-5; D: TRBD1; size: few
CDR3: CASSQETGKGPLHF; DNA: TGTGCCAGCAGCCAAGAAACGGGAAAGGGACCCCTCCACTTT; J: TRBJ1-6; V: TRBV4-2; D: NA; size: few
CDR3: CASSTRDRDQPQHF; DNA: TGTGCCAGCAGCACCCGGGACAGGGATCAGCCCCAGCATTTT; J: TRBJ1-5; V: TRBV7-9; D: TRBD1; size: NA
CDR3: CASSQGTTGGEQFF; DNA: TGCGCCAGCAGCCAAGGGACCACGGGGGGGGAGCAGTTCTTC; J: TRBJ2-1; V: TRBV4-3; D: TRBD2; size: NA
CDR3: CASSVGDRERTEAFF; DNA: TGTGCCAGCAGCGTAGGTGACAGGGAACGGACTGAAGCTTTCTTT; J: TRBJ1-1; V: TRBV7-9; D: TRBD1; size: NA
CDR3: CASSILGTGGPGEQYF; DNA: NA; J: TRBJ2-7; V: TRBV27; D: NA; size: NA
CDR3: CASSAGVRLAGGHEQYF; DNA: TGTGCCAGCAGCGCCGGGGTAAGACTAGCGGGGGGCCACGAGCAGTACTTC; J: TRBJ2-7; V: TRBV9; D: TRBD2; size: NA
CDR3: CASSDSSGGTTDTQYF; DNA: TGCGCCAGCAGTGATAGTAGCGGGGGCACCACAGATACGCAGTATTTT; J: TRBJ2-3; V: TRBV10-1; D: TRBD2; size: NA
CDR3: CASSGGTQYF; DNA: TGTGCCAGCAGCGGAGGGACCCAGTACTTC; J: TRBJ2-5; V: TRBV28; D: NA; size: NA
CDR3: CASSVGLAGGWNEQFF; DNA: TGTGCCAGCAGCGTGGGGCTAGCGGGGGGTTGGAATGAGCAGTTCTTC; J: TRBJ2-1; V: TRBV5-6; D: TRBD2; size: NA
CDR3: CASSLASRLTEAFF; DNA: TGCGCCAGCAGCTTGGCTAGTAGGTTAACTGAAGCTTTCTTT; J: TRBJ1-1; V: TRBV5-1; D: NA; size: NA
CDR3: CASSWTSGNTGELFF; DNA: TGTGCCAGCAGTTGGACTAGCGGAAACACCGGGGAGCTGTTTTTT; J: TRBJ2-2; V: TRBV9; D: TRBD2; size: NA
CDR3: CAVGAVGEAFF; DNA: TGCGCGGTAGGGGCAGTAGGTGAAGCTTTCTTT; J: TRBJ1-1; V: TRBV5-3; D: NA; size: NA
CDR3: CASIGRGLGNTIYF; DNA: TGTGCCAGTATCGGACGTGGACTTGGAAACACCATATATTTT; J: TRBJ1-3; V: TRBV19; D: NA; size: few
CDR3: CASSPLRAANNEQFF; DNA: TGTGCCAGCTCACCCCTGAGAGCGGCCAACAATGAGCAGTTCTTC; J: TRBJ2-1; V: TRBV18; D: NA; size: NA
CDR3: CASSIGARANTGELFF; DNA: TGTGCCAGTAGTATAGGCGCCAGGGCGAACACCGGGGAGCTGTTTTTT; J: TRBJ2-2; V: TRBV19; D: NA; size: few